These 20 T cell receptor beta chains share one sample of origin, sequenced in a study of breast tumors, draining lymph nodes, adjacent tissues. TCRdb re-called the multiplex PCR reads with MiXCR, one entry per CDR3 protein. The sample consists of 200,000 to 300,000 distinct CDR3 sequences, about 30% of them appearing once. Breast cancer patients provided tissue from their axillary draining lymph nodes. The sample was axillary lymph node tissue. Receptors were obtained from a female donor with breast cancer. Some clones in this sample may be carry-over from other donors' samples.

This clonotype was seen a few times. The J gene is TRBJ2-7, the V gene TRBV19; TRBD2 matches at 14 bases. The V and J ends lost 0 bases and 9 bases, in that order; junction bases with no gene match: 10. This CDR3 has 17 residues. Germline V gene data show CDR1 as LNHDA and CDR2 as SQIVND (reference sequence). CDR3 sequence: CASSIDRGGTSGSRQYF. CDR3 coding DNA: TGTGCCAGTAGTATAGATCGGGGCGGGACTAGCGGGAGCCGGCAGTACTTC.

This clonotype was counted ten times or more. The rearrangement links TRBV6-5 to TRBJ2-2; D gene ambiguous. CDR1 MNHEY and CDR2 SVGAGI come from the germline V gene. V lost 2 bases, J lost 7 bases, and 5 bases lay in between. The CDR3 is 12 amino acids. The DNA of the CDR3 is TGTGCCAGCAGTTACAAGGGCGGGGAGCTGTTTTTT. Its protein is CASSYKGGELFF.

There are many counts of this clonotype. V and J are TRBV24-1 and TRBJ1-5; D might be TRBD1 (6 bases). The ends were cut back, 9 bases at V and 6 bases at J, with 17 bases in the middle. The CDR3 extends over 14 amino acids. CDR1 KGHDR and CDR2 SFDVKD come from the germline V gene. DNA for the CDR3: TGTGCCACCTCACGGGCAGGGGTGTTTCAGCCCCAGCATTTT. It yields the protein CATSRAGVFQPQHF.

The chain couples TRBV7-9 to TRBJ1-5; D perhaps matches TRBD1 (5 bases). The CDR3 is made up of 15 amino acids. Trimming took off 5 bases at V and 14 bases at J, with 25 bases between the two ends. Germline V CDR1 and CDR2: SEHNR, FQNEAQ (reference sequence). The CDR3 region is CASSAPGLAGGSEHF. The DNA of the CDR3 is TGTGCCAGCAGCGCCCCGGGACTAGCGGGAGGGTCCGAGCATTTT.

This clonotype was counted ten times or more. The CDR3 reads CASKARSYNEQFF. DNA for the CDR3: TGTGCCAGCAAGGCTAGATCCTACAATGAGCAGTTCTTC. The chain uses TRBV2 and TRBJ2-1; the D is unclear. Germline CDR1 and CDR2: SNHLY and FYNNEI. This CDR3 is 13 amino acids long. V lost 7 bases to trimming and J lost 1 base, with 8 bases between them.

This clonotype was counted at least ten times. This chain connects TRBV24-1 to TRBJ2-3, with 7 bases lining up with TRBD2. Trimming at V came to 8 bases and at J to 10 bases, leaving 5 bases not matched to a gene. The germline V gene has CDR1 KGHDR and CDR2 SFDVKD. This CDR3 has 11 amino acids. The CDR3 region has the DNA TGTGCCACCAATTCGGCGGGGGCGCAGTATTTT. This translates into CATNSAGAQYF.

This clonotype occurred many times. The chain has TRBV9 and TRBJ2-3; 9 nucleotides match TRBD2. V trimming: 0 bases; J trimming: 1 base; junction bases outside the gene matches: 12. Looked up from germline, CDR1 is SGDLS and CDR2 is YYNGEE. The CDR3 has 19 amino acids. The CDR3 nucleotides are TGTGCCAGCAGCGTAGCTGGCGGGAGGGCCCAATCAGGCACAGATACGCAGTATTTT. Encoded protein: CASSVAGGRAQSGTDTQYF.

Only a few counts were recorded for this clonotype. The chain joins TRBV28 to TRBJ2-5, with 16 positions matching TRBD2. The CDR3 is 17 amino acids. The V segment lost 6 bases and the J segment 5 bases; nucleotides outside the gene matches: 9. Germline loops: CDR1 MDHEN, CDR2 SYDVKM. The DNA of the CDR3 is TGTGCCAGCAGCTCCGGGACTAGCGGGAGGGCCGGGGAGACCCAGTACTTC. Its protein is CASSSGTSGRAGETQYF.

There are a few counts of this clonotype. The chain recombines TRBV18 with TRBJ2-7; possibly TRBD1 for D (6 bases). CDR3 size: 12 residues. CDR1 and CDR2 (germline): KGHSH, LQKENI. Trimming stripped 4 bases from V and 5 bases from J, with 9 bases between. The CDR3 DNA follows: TGTGCCAGCTCACTCGCAGGGGACGAGCAGTACTTC. Translated: CASSLAGDEQYF.

At least ten counts were recorded for this clonotype. This chain connects TRBV7-9 to TRBJ2-1; 14 nucleotides align to TRBD2. J was trimmed by 8 bases and V by 5 bases; bases with no gene match: 5. Germline V gives CDR1 SEHNR, CDR2 FQNEAQ (reference sequence). CDR3 length: 15 residues. The DNA of the CDR3 is TGTGCCAGCAGCCCGACTAGCGGGAGGGCGGATGAGCAGTTCTTC. This translates into CASSPTSGRADEQFF.

In its sample, this clonotype was seen many times. This chain connects TRBV7-3 to TRBJ2-3; D not resolved. The germline V and J ends were trimmed by 1 base and 0 bases, with 5 bases remaining between them. The CDR3 runs 14 residues. CDR1 and CDR2 (germline): SGHTA, FQGTGA. CDR3 region: CASSLSSSTDTQYF. The CDR3 DNA follows: TGTGCCAGCAGCTTAAGCTCTAGCACAGATACGCAGTATTTT.

This clonotype was detected many times. The chain carries TRBV6-1 and TRBJ2-7, with 9 positions matching TRBD2. V shed 0 bases and J 3 bases; nucleotides not matched to a gene: 9. CDR3 length: 17 residues. Per the germline V gene, CDR1 is MNHNS and CDR2 is SASEGT. The CDR3 DNA sequence: TGTGCCAGCAGTGAAGCACACGCTCGAGCGGGAGGCTACGAGCAGTACTTC. It is translated as CASSEAHARAGGYEQYF.

As to this clonotype: Here the CDR3 omits its conserved ending phenylalanine or tryptophan, so a read error is the likely source. It is unclear where the CDR3 begins or ends on the DNA, so no DNA is shown, and the CDR3 is as TCRdb lists it. The V and J genes are TRBV10-3 and TRBJ2-6. Per the germline V gene, CDR1 is ENHRY and CDR2 is SYGVKD. The CDR3 region is 8 residues in length, termini included. Here the CDR3 reads CAISGRTS.

V gene TRBV20-1 combines with J gene TRBJ1-2, with 8 nucleotides matching TRBD1. Trimming at V came to 3 bases and at J to 5 bases, leaving 14 bases not matched to a gene. The CDR3 runs to 16 residues. CDR1 is DFQATT and CDR2 is SNEGSKA in the germline V gene (reference sequence). The CDR3 loop reads CSARDLQGARYYGYTF. The CDR3, as DNA: TGCAGTGCTAGGGACCTTCAGGGGGCGCGTTATTATGGCTACACCTTC.

On this clonotype: The junction does not match germline at one end; this may be a read error. The chain has TRBV7-9 and TRBJ1-6, with TRBD1 matching 7 bases. Germline-derived CDR1 and CDR2 are SEHNR and FQNEAQ (reference sequence). The CDR3 totals 15 residues. The CDR3 loop is CASSLTGFGDAPLHF. The CDR3 DNA is TGCGCCAGCAGCTTGACAGGGTTTGGGGATGCACCCCTCCACTTT. The complete variable domain, with remaining parts taken from reference TRBV7-9 and TRBJ1-6, reads DTGVSQNPRHKITKRGQNVTFRCDPISEHNRLYWYRQTLGQGPEFLTYFQNEAQLEKSRLLSDRFSAERPKGSFSTLEIQRTEQGDSAMYLCASSLTGFGDAPLHFGNGTRLTVT.

A note on this clonotype: Here the CDR3 omits its conserved ending phenylalanine or tryptophan, so a read error is the likely source. J is TRBJ1-3 and V is TRBV18; the D is unclear. CDR3 length equals 16 residues. CDR1 is KGHSH and CDR2 is LQKENI in the germline V gene. V was cut by 3 bases and J by 1 base, with 13 bases left in between. CDR3 nucleotides: TGTGCCAGCTCACCCCTCTTTACAAAGTCTGGAAACACCATATATTCT. The encoded protein is CASSPLFTKSGNTIYS.

The count of this clonotype is one. One junction end does not reproduce the germline sequence, and a read error may be involved. The rearrangement uses TRBV9 and TRBJ2-7; either TRBD1 or TRBD2 may supply D (6 bases each). The germline gives CDR1 SGDLS, CDR2 YYNGEE. This CDR3 contains 14 residues. CDR3 nucleotides: TGTGCCAGCAGCCCGGACGGGGGCTATGACGAGAAGTACTTC. The encoded protein is CASSPDGGYDEKYF. The complete variable domain, with remaining parts taken from reference TRBV9 and TRBJ2-7, reads DSGVTQTPKHLITATGQRVTLRCSPRSGDLSVYWYQQSLDQGLQFLIQYYNGEERAKGNILERFSAQQFPDLHSELNLSSLELGDSALYFCASSPDGGYDEKYFGPGTRLTVT.

Only a few counts were recorded for this clonotype. The chain has TRBV5-1 and TRBJ1-1; D uncertain. V shed 4 bases and J shed 0 bases, with 16 bases lying between them. The CDR3 is 16 amino acids. Germline CDR1 and CDR2: SGHRS and YFSETQ. The CDR3 DNA sequence: TGCGCCAGCAGCCCCGGCCGCAGCGGCATGAACACTGAAGCTTTCTTT. Amino acids: CASSPGRSGMNTEAFF.

In this sample, this clonotype turned up many times. J is TRBJ2-5 and V is TRBV19; the match to TRBD2 covers 11 bases. The CDR3 has 17 amino acids. V lost 2 bases and J lost 5; bases outside the gene matches: 10. CDR1 is LNHDA and CDR2 is SQIVND in the germline V gene (reference sequence). DNA for the CDR3: TGTGCCAGTAGTATAAGGGGGACTAGCGGCCCGGCGGAGACCCAGTACTTC. It encodes CASSIRGTSGPAETQYF.

For this clonotype: An end of the junction differs from the germline gene, which may be a read error. The chain has TRBV28 and TRBJ2-3; no reliable D call. CDR1 MDHEN and CDR2 SYDVKM come from the germline V gene. CDR3 length equals 15 residues. The CDR3 protein is CASSKGQMSTDTQYF. In nucleotides, the CDR3 is TGTGCCAGCAGTAAAGGGCAGATGTCCACAGATACGCAGTACTTT.